A single sample gave rise to the 13 T cell receptor beta chains below, sequenced in a study of radiotherapy plus CTLA-4 blockade in lung cancer. The data were produced by immunoSEQ multiplex PCR, yet TCRdb's version contains in-frame clones alone and is incomplete. There are about 98,000 clones in the sample; 82% occur only once, and roughly 3.5% lies in the top ten. The input for sequencing was peripheral blood, taken from a patient treated with radiotherapy plus ipilimumab. The receptors originated from a human donor with non-small cell lung cancer who had a partial response to radiotherapy plus ipilimumab.

This clone was observed once. Other DNA sequences within the sample encode an identical CDR3. The chain has TRBV9 and TRBJ2-1; D unresolved. CDR3 length: 15 amino acids. Trimming cost V 0 bases and J 7 bases, with 14 bases left between them. Germline V CDR1 and CDR2: SGDLS, YYNGEE. CDR3 sequence (DNA): TGTGCCAGCAGCGTAGAGCCGCTAGATGCTAATGAGCAGTTCTTC. It codes for CASSVEPLDANEQFF.

The rearrangement links TRBV5-1 to TRBJ2-2, with D maybe TRBD1 (5 bases). CDR3 size: 16 residues. CDR1 and CDR2 (germline): SGHRS, YFSETQ. V was pared by 6 bases and J by 2 bases, with 17 bases between. CDR3 in amino acids: CASMVQGSGNTGELFF. CDR3 bases: TGCGCCAGCATGGTGCAGGGAAGTGGTAACACCGGGGAGCTGTTTTTT.

This chain connects TRBV13 to TRBJ1-3; D is uncertain. Germline loops: CDR1 PRHDT, CDR2 FYEKMQ (reference sequence). V lost 3 bases and J 3 bases, leaving 3 bases between the germline ends. The CDR3 contains 12 residues. Written as DNA, the CDR3 is TGTGCCAGCAGCTTGAGTGGAAACACCATATATTTT. Its protein product is CASSLSGNTIYF.

The chain carries TRBV28 and TRBJ2-7; 9 bases match TRBD2. Trimming cost V 8 bases and J 5 bases; bases outside gene matches: 7. Germline V gene sequence: CDR1 MDHEN, CDR2 SYDVKM. The CDR3 is 13 amino acids. CDR3 coding DNA: TGTGCCAGCGTTGGACTAGCGTTAGACGAGCAGTACTTC. Its protein product is CASVGLALDEQYF.

This clone was detected once. The gene calls are TRBV18 and TRBJ1-2; unclear D gene. The ends were cut back, 6 bases at V and 9 bases at J, with 20 bases in the middle. CDR1 is KGHSH, CDR2 LQKENI, per germline. This CDR3 has 14 residues. CDR3 DNA: TGTGCCAGCTCTCCAAATCAGGCCGTAATCCGCTACACCTTC. It yields the protein CASSPNQAVIRYTF. Together with reference TRBV18 and TRBJ1-2, the CDR3 gives the full variable domain: NAGVMQNPRHLVRRRGQEARLRCSPMKGHSHVYWYRQLPEEGLKFMVYLQKENIIDESGMPKERFSAEFPKEGPSILRIQQVVRGDSAAYFCASSPNQAVIRYTFGSGTRLTVV.

V usage is TRBV6-6 and J usage is TRBJ1-4; weak D call: TRBD1 (5 bases). Per the germline V gene, CDR1 is MNHNY and CDR2 is SVGAGI (reference sequence). The CDR3 covers 14 residues. The germline V and J ends were trimmed by 1 base and 7 bases, with 10 bases remaining between them. The chain's CDR3 is CASSYFGGGEKLFF. The CDR3 region has the DNA TGTGCCAGCAGTTACTTCGGGGGGGGTGAAAAACTGTTTTTT.

The rearrangement links TRBV19 to TRBJ1-1, with 7 bases aligning to TRBD1. The germline CDR1 and CDR2 sequences are LNHDA and SQIVND (reference sequence). The ends lost 4 bases at V and 3 bases at J; junction bases unmatched: 11. The CDR3 has 16 amino acids. In DNA, the CDR3 is TGTGCCAGTAGTACCCGACAGGGAGGTGCGGACACTGAAGCTTTCTTT. This gives the protein CASSTRQGGADTEAFF.

This chain uses TRBV18 with TRBJ2-1, with TRBD1 as a possible D gene (5 bases). Germline V gives CDR1 KGHSH, CDR2 LQKENI. The CDR3 extends over 17 amino acids. Trimming shortened V by 2 bases and J by 7 bases, and 21 bases separated the two germline ends. For the CDR3, the DNA is TGTGCCAGCTCACCAACAGGCCTAGGAGATGTGGATAATGAGCAGTTCTTC. Translating gives CASSPTGLGDVDNEQFF.

The chain joins TRBV21-1 to TRBJ1-2; no check of the table's D call, TRBD1, against the DNA was made. TRBV21-1 corresponds to a pseudogene. This CDR3 has 19 residues. CDR3 region: CASSKWGGQGTSTNYGYTF. The CDR3 bases are TGTGCCAGCAGCAAATGGGGGGGACAGGGTACTTCTACTAACTATGGCTACACCTTC.

The chain couples TRBV27 to TRBJ2-2; 9 nucleotides agree with TRBD1. From germline, CDR1 is MNHEY and CDR2 SMNVEV (reference sequence). This CDR3 has 17 amino acids. The V gene end was trimmed by 5 bases and the J gene end by 7 bases; junction bases not matched to a gene: 14. DNA of the CDR3: TGTGCCAGCAGTCCCCGACAGGGGGGAGTCGCTAACGGGGAGCTGTTTTTT. It specifies CASSPRQGGVANGELFF.

The chain uses TRBV9 and TRBJ2-2; D gene ambiguous. The CDR3 spans 15 residues. The germline CDR1 and CDR2 sequences are SGDLS and YYNGEE. Trimming stripped 0 bases from V and 7 bases from J, with 13 bases between. The CDR3 is CASSVAPEQDGELFF. CDR3 in DNA: TGTGCCAGCAGCGTAGCCCCAGAACAAGACGGGGAGCTGTTTTTT.

This chain joins TRBV7-3 and TRBJ2-3; TRBD2 aligns across 13 bases. The CDR3 runs 16 residues. The ends lost 5 bases at V and 4 bases at J; junction bases unmatched: 6. Germline V CDR1 and CDR2: SGHTA, FQGTGA. The CDR3 protein is CASSTGLAGVSDTQYF. CDR3 coding DNA: TGTGCCAGCAGCACTGGACTAGCGGGAGTGTCAGATACGCAGTATTTT. Using reference TRBV7-3 and TRBJ2-3 for the parts outside the CDR3, the full variable domain is GAGVSQTPSNKVTEKGKYVELRCDPISGHTALYWYRQSLGQGPEFLIYFQGTGAADDSGLPNDRFFAVRPEGSVSTLKIQRTERGDSAVYLCASSTGLAGVSDTQYFGPGTRLTVL.

The chain uses TRBV19 and TRBJ1-2; D is perhaps TRBD1 (5 bases). V lost 4 bases, J lost 8 bases, and 17 bases lay in between. Germline V gene lookup returns CDR1 LNHDA and CDR2 SQIVND (reference sequence). This CDR3 has 14 residues. The CDR3 DNA is TGTGCCAGTAGTAAGGGACTCTTGTCCAGCGGCTACACCTTC. Translation: CASSKGLLSSGYTF.